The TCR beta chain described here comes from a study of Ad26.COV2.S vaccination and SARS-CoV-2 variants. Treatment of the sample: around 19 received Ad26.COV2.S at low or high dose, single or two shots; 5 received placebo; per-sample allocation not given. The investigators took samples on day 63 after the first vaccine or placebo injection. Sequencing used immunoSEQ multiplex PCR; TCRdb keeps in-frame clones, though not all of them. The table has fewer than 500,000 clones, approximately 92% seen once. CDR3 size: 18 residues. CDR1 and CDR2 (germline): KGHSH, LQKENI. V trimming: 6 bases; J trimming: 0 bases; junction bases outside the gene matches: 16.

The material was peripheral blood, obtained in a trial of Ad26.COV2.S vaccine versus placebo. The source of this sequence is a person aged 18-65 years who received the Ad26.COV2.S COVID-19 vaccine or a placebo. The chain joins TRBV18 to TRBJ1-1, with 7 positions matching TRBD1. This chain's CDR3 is CASSSTVTRGNMNTEAFF. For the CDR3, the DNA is TGTGCCAGCTCGAGCACGGTCACCAGGGGGAACATGAACACTGAAGCTTTCTTT.